This T cell receptor beta chain was sequenced during a study of blood T cell repertoires in COVID-19. In the study overall: Acute and convalescent COVID-19 specimens originated in the United States, Italy and Spain. Sources were T cells, B-cell-depleted T cells, or PBMCs; the material itself was cDNA or gDNA.

In the authors' workflow: Amplifying reference gene primers gave estimates of nucleated cell counts. Profiled with immunoSEQ multiplex PCR; TCRdb holds only in-frame clones, not every one. V and J calls and clone size are those listed in that table; D and trimming were worked out from the DNA. Among 50,000 to 65,000 clones, 70% to 90% were seen once, and the ten largest hold approximately 0.99%. This CDR3 region has 17 residues. The clonotype originates from a man in his 70s with acute or convalescent COVID-19. The chain links TRBV21-1 to TRBJ2-7; the table's D gene call, TRBD2, was not cross checked with the DNA. TRBV21-1 is a listed pseudogene. The sequenced sample consisted of peripheral blood. In DNA, the CDR3 is TGTGCCAGCAGCAAAGGGGCAACTAGCGGGAGGGTCTACGAGCAGTACTTC. This codes for CASSKGATSGRVYEQYF.